The rows below give T cell receptor beta chains drawn from one sample of a study of response to subunit inactivated influenza vaccine. MiXCR was run by TCRdb on the RT-PCR reads, yielding one entry per CDR3 protein. The table lists about 540,000 distinct CDR3 sequences, around a quarter of them singletons. A further study also used this sample, focusing on T cells expressing NK-cell markers.

Specimen: CD4+ T cells sorted from PBMCs, collected about 12 days after vaccination. These receptors originate from a man aged 45-60 years who received an inactivated influenza vaccine. CDR3s leave out the opening cysteine and the closing phenylalanine or tryptophan. Not every row has a clone size; where given, it reads once, few, many or a size class.

size,J,V,CDR3
.,TRBJ2-3,TRBV5-4,ASSLEGGRTTDTQY
.,TRBJ2-5,TRBV5-1,ASSLWGGRGNQETQY
many,TRBJ2-3,TRBV20-1,SARDVLGISTDTQY
once,TRBJ1-1,TRBV12-5,ASGSTRDSGWGTEAF
.,TRBJ1-6,TRBV6-1,ASSEVQSYNSPLH
.,TRBJ2-6,TRBV7-9,ASSPTRASGANVLT
.,TRBJ2-7,TRBV7-9,ASSKSPGFSYEQY
.,TRBJ2-2,TRBV4-1,ASSRGLAGGANTGELF
once,TRBJ2-1,TRBV30,AWSRAWDSEQF
few,TRBJ1-3,TRBV6-5,ASSSDRVGNTIY
few,TRBJ2-7,TRBV10-3,AIQTSYEQY
.,TRBJ2-1,TRBV2,ASSREGAFNEQF
.,TRBJ2-5,TRBV7-9,ASSFDSFQETQY
few,TRBJ1-4,TRBV4-1,ASSQVWNEKLF
.,TRBJ2-1,TRBV20-1,SANRAFEQF
few,TRBJ2-5,TRBV10-3,AISPEGVETQY
.,TRBJ2-7,TRBV11-2,ASSLVPAVYEQY
.,TRBJ2-2,TRBV30,AWSVFIEGHTGELF
many,TRBJ2-3,TRBV7-2,ASRTGTSLADTQY
few,TRBJ2-5,TRBV7-2,ASSLVLETQY
few,TRBJ2-7,TRBV20-1,SAPQGLKNEQY
once,TRBJ2-2,TRBV5-6,VSSTTALLNTGELF
few,TRBJ2-3,TRBV6-1,ASSEAPVSADTQY
.,TRBJ2-1,TRBV24-1,ATSDYGQGRNEQF
few,TRBJ2-1,TRBV7-9,ATDRGSYNEQF
few,TRBJ2-2,TRBV3-1,ASSHTGGGELF
few,TRBJ2-1,TRBV7-9,ASSLIAGFYEQF
few,TRBJ2-5,TRBV5-1,ASSLAADKETQY
.,TRBJ2-4,TRBV29-1,SVADRRAKNIQY
.,TRBJ2-7,TRBV9,ASSVSTLSSEQY
.,TRBJ2-2,TRBV2,ASISRRPTTGELF
few,TRBJ2-5,TRBV7-2,ASSLALGRGHHQETQY
few,TRBJ1-2,TRBV7-2,ASSYRDTFNYGYT
many,TRBJ2-5,TRBV12-3/TRBV12-4,ASSLGGSETQY
.,TRBJ1-3,TRBV5-1,ASSLMGHSGNTIY
.,TRBJ1-1,TRBV20-1,SARRTGLPEAF
many,TRBJ1-2,TRBV28,ASRGGREVRSYGYT
few,TRBJ2-3,TRBV27,ASSSRLAYRTDTQY
.,TRBJ2-7,TRBV5-5,ASSPTSNEQY
few,TRBJ2-1,TRBV4-1,ASSQALSASGLVGIYNEQF
many,TRBJ2-7,TRBV7-9,ASSPLGSYEQY
.,TRBJ2-2,TRBV18,ASHAGYTGELF
.,TRBJ1-6,TRBV12-3/TRBV12-4,ASSFSWGTQSPLH
.,TRBJ2-7,TRBV6-1,ASRKDGLYEQY
few,TRBJ2-7,TRBV18,ASSPTSQSYEQY